Ten or more counts support the clone carrying this T cell receptor (beta chain). Exclusion criteria comprised uncontrolled infection, other autoimmune disease, pregnancy or lactation. RNA transcripts provided the source from which TCR beta CDR3 regions were amplified. A first-round RT-PCR of the TCR CDR3 used the HTBI primer set. Via MiXCR, TCRdb re-called the multiplex PCR reads, giving one row per CDR3 protein. The sample has hundreds of thousands of distinct CDR3 sequences; approximately 15% are singletons. Germline CDR1 SGHRS, CDR2 YFSETQ. The CDR3 covers 14 residues. V lost 1 base and J lost 3, with 9 bases in between. The entry originates in a study of T cells in Graves' hyperthyroidism and ophthalmopathy.

The sample comprised blood. This chain links TRBV5-1 with TRBJ2-3; D perhaps matches TRBD2 (6 bases). This sequence was found in a woman aged 25 to 45 with Graves' hyperthyroidism that later progressed to Graves' ophthalmopathy. CDR3 region: CASSLSLATDTQYF. The CDR3 DNA reads as TGCGCCAGCAGCTTGTCCCTAGCGACAGATACGCAGTATTTT.